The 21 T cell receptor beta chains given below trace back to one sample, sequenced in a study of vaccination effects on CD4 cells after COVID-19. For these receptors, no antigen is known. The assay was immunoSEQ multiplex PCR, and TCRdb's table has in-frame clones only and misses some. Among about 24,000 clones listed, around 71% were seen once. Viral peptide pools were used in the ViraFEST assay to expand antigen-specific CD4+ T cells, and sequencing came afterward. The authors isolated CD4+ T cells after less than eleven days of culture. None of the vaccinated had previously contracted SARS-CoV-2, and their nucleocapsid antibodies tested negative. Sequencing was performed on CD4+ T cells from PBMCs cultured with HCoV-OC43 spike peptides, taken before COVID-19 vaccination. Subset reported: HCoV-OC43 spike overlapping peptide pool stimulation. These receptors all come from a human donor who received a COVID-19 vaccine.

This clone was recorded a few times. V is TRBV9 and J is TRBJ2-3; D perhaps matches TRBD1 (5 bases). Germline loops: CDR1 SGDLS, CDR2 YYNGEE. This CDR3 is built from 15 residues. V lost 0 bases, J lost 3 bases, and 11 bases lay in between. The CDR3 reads CASSVVRVGTDTQYF. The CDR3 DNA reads TGTGCCAGCAGCGTAGTCAGGGTTGGGACAGATACGCAGTATTTT.

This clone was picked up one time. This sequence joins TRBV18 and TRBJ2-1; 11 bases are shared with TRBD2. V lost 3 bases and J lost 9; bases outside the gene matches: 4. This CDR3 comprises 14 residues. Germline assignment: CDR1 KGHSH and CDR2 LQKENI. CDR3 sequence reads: CASSPGTSGPEQFF. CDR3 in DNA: TGTGCCAGCTCACCCGGGACTAGCGGACCTGAGCAGTTCTTC.

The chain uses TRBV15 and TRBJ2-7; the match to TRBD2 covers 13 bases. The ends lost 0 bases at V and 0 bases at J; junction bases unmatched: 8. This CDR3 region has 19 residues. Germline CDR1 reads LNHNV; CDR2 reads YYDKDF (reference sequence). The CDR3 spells CATSRDGEGLAGISYEQYF. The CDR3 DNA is TGTGCCACCAGCAGAGATGGGGAGGGACTAGCGGGGATCTCCTACGAGCAGTACTTC.

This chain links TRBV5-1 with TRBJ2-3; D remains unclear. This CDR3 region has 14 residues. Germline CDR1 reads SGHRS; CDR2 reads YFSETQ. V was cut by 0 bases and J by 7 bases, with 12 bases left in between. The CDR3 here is CASSLESLRNTQYF. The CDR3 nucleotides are TGCGCCAGCAGCTTGGAAAGTCTTAGGAATACGCAGTATTTT.

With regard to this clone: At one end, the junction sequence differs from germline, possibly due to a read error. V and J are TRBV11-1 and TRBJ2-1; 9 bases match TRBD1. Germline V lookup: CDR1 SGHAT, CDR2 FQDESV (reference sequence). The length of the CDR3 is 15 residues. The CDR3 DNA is TGTGCCAGCACCTTAACCGGGACAGGGCACAATGAGCAGTTCTTC. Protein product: CASTLTGTGHNEQFF.

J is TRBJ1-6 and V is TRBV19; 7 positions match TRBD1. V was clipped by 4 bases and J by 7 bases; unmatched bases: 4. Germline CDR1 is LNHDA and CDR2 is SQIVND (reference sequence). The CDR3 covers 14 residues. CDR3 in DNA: TGTGCCAGTAGTACCGGGACAGCCAATTCACCCCTCCACTTT. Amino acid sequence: CASSTGTANSPLHF. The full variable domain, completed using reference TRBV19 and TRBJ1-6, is DGGITQSPKYLFRKEGQNVTLSCEQNLNHDAMYWYRQDPGQGLRLIYYSQIVNDFQKGDIAEGYSVSREKKESFPLTVTSAQKNPTAFYLCASSTGTANSPLHFGNGTRLTVT.

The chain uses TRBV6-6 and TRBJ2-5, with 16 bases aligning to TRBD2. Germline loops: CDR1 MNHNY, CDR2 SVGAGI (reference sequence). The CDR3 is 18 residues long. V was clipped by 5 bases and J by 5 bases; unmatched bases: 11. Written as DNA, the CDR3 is TGTGCCAGCAGTCTAGAGGGGACTAGCGGGAGGGCCGGTGAGACCCAGTACTTC. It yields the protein CASSLEGTSGRAGETQYF.

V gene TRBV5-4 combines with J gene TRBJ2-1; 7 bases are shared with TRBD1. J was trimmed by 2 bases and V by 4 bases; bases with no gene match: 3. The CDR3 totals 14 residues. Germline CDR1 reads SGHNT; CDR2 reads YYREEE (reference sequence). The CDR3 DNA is TGTGCCAGCAGCCTGACAGGGCCCTACAATGAGCAGTTCTTC. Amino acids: CASSLTGPYNEQFF.

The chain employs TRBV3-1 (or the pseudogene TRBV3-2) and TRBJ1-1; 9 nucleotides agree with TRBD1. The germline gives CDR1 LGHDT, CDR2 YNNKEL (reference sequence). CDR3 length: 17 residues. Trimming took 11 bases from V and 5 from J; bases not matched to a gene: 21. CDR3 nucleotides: TGTGCCCCATGCTCCTACCGGGACAGGGACCTACGGACTGAAGCTTTCTTT. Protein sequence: CAPCSYRDRDLRTEAFF.

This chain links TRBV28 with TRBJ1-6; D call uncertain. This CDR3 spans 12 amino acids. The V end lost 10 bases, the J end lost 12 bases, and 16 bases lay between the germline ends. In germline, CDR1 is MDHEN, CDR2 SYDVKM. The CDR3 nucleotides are TGTGCCACCATATACCCTCGTCAACCCCTCCACTTT. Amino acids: CATIYPRQPLHF.

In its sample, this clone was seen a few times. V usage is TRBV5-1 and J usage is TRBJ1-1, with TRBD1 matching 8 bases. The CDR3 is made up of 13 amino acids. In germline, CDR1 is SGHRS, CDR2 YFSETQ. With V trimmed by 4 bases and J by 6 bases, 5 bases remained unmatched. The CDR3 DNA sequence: TGCGCCAGCAGCGGGACAGGAGGGGCTGAAGCTTTCTTT. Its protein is CASSGTGGAEAFF.

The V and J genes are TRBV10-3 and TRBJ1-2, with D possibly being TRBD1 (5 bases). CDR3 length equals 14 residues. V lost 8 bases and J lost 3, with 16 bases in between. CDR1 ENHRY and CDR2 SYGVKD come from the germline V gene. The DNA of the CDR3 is TGTGCCATCCGGAATGGGGCCGCAGACTATGGCTACACCTTC. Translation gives CAIRNGAADYGYTF.

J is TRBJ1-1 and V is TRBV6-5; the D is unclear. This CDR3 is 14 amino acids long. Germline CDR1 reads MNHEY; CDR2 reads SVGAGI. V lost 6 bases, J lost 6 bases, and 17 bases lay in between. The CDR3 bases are TGTGCCAGCAGGAAAGAGACGGGTAGCCCTGAAGCTTTCTTT. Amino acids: CASRKETGSPEAFF.

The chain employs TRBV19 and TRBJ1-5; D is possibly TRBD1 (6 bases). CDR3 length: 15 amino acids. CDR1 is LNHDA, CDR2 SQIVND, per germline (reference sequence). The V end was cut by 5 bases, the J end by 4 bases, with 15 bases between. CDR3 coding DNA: TGTGCCAGTAGTGGTAGGAGGGGGATTAATCAGCCCCAGCATTTT. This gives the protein CASSGRRGINQPQHF.

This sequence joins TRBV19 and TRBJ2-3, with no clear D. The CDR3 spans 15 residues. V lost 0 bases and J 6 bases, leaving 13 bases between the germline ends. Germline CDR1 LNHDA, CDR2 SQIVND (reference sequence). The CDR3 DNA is TGTGCCAGTAGTATAGATCTACCTTCCGGGGATACGCAGTATTTT. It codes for CASSIDLPSGDTQYF.

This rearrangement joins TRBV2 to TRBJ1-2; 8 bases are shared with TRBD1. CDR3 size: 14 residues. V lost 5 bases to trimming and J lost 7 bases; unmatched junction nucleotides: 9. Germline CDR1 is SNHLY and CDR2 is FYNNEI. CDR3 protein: CASSLKTGAGGYTF. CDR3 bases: TGTGCCAGCAGTCTAAAGACAGGGGCTGGTGGCTACACCTTC.

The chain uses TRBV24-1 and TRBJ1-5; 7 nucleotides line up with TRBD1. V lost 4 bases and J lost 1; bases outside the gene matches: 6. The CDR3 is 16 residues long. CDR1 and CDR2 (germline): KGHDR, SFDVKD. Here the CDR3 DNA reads TGTGCCACCAGTGAATCTATACAGGGGAGCAATCAGCCCCAGCATTTT. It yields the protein CATSESIQGSNQPQHF.

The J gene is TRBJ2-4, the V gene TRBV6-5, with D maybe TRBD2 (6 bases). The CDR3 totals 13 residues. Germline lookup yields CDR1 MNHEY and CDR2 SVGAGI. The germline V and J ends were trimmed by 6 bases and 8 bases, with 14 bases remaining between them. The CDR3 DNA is TGTGCCAGCAGATCAGCCGGAGGGGACATTCAGTACTTC. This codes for CASRSAGGDIQYF.

CDR3 region: CASSPGDIWEQYF. The CDR3 coding sequence is TGTGCCAGTAGTCCTGGGGACATTTGGGAGCAGTACTTC. The chain combines TRBV19 with TRBJ2-7; the D gene is possibly TRBD1 (6 bases). The CDR3 is made up of 13 amino acids. Germline V CDR1 and CDR2: LNHDA, SQIVND (reference sequence). V was clipped by 5 bases and J by 7 bases, with 15 bases between them. The whole variable domain, filled in from reference TRBV19 and TRBJ2-7, reads DGGITQSPKYLFRKEGQNVTLSCEQNLNHDAMYWYRQDPGQGLRLIYYSQIVNDFQKGDIAEGYSVSREKKESFPLTVTSAQKNPTAFYLCASSPGDIWEQYFGPGTRLTVT.

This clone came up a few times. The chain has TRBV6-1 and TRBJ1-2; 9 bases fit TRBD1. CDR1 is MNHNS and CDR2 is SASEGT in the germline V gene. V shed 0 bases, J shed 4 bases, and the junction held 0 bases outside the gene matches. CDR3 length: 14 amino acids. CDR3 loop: CASSEAGQGYGYTF. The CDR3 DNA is TGTGCCAGCAGTGAAGCGGGACAGGGCTATGGCTACACCTTC.

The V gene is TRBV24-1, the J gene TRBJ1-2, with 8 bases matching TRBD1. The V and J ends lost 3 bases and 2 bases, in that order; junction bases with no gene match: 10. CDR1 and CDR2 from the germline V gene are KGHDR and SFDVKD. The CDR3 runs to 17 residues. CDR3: CATSDSGDRRENYGYTF. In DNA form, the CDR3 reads TGTGCCACCAGTGATAGCGGGGACAGGAGGGAAAACTATGGCTACACCTTC.